These 28 T cell receptor beta chains share one sample of origin, sequenced in a study of identical twins. TCRdb reprocessed the 5' RACE reads with MiXCR, giving one entry per CDR3 protein. The sample records around 550,000 distinct CDR3 sequences, roughly 15% being singletons. A further study also used this sample, focusing on yellow fever vaccine responses in identical twins.

The sample was CD4+ T cells sorted from blood. All receptors derive from a woman under 30 in good health.

The V gene is TRBV15, the J gene TRBJ2-2; 7 nucleotides agree with TRBD1. This CDR3 has 16 residues. V trimming: 5 bases; J trimming: 5 bases; junction bases outside the gene matches: 11. Germline V gene lookup returns CDR1 LNHNV and CDR2 YYDKDF (reference sequence). The CDR3 spells CATSHKRTGTTGELFF. The CDR3 coding sequence is TGTGCCACCAGCCACAAACGGACAGGAACAACCGGGGAGCTGTTTTTT.

This sequence joins TRBV11-2 and TRBJ2-7; TRBD1 aligns across 7 bases. CDR3 length equals 14 residues. Trimming took 5 bases from V and 2 from J; bases not matched to a gene: 6. Per germline, CDR1 SGHAT and CDR2 FQNNGV. CDR3 bases: TGTGCCAGCAGCAATGGACAGGCCACCTACGAGCAGTACTTC. Residues: CASSNGQATYEQYF.

This clonotype turned up a few times. The chain uses TRBV10-3 and TRBJ1-2, with D hard to call. With 5 bases removed from V and 1 base from J, the gap between germline ends came to 11 bases. This CDR3 contains 14 residues. Germline assignment: CDR1 ENHRY and CDR2 SYGVKD. DNA of the CDR3: TGTGCCATCAGTCCGGGCCAACTTAACTATGGCTACACCTTC. It codes for CAISPGQLNYGYTF.

The chain recombines TRBV6-4 with TRBJ2-2; 7 nucleotides align to TRBD1. Germline V CDR1 and CDR2: MRHNA, SNTAGT. J was trimmed by 4 bases and V by 5 bases; bases with no gene match: 7. This CDR3 has 15 amino acids. CDR3 nucleotide sequence: TGTGCCAGCAGTCAACAGACAGGGATCACCGGGGAGCTGTTTTTT. This gives the protein CASSQQTGITGELFF.

There are a few counts of this clonotype. The V gene is TRBV5-5, the J gene TRBJ2-1; 11 bases agree with TRBD1. Germline V CDR1 and CDR2: SGHKS, YYEKEE (reference sequence). The CDR3 length is 13 residues. The V segment lost 3 bases and the J segment 7 bases; nucleotides outside the gene matches: 0. In DNA, the CDR3 is TGTGCCAGCAGCTGGGACAGGGGGAATGAGCAGTTCTTC. Encoded protein: CASSWDRGNEQFF.

This clonotype has more than one count but fewer than ten. This rearrangement joins TRBV12-3 or TRBV12-4 to TRBJ1-6; unclear D gene. The CDR3 consists of 11 residues. V dropped 3 bases and J dropped 12 bases, with 6 bases sitting between them. In DNA, the CDR3 is TGTGCCAGCAGTTTGTGGGGACCCCTCCACTTT. Translation gives CASSLWGPLHF.

This clonotype showed up just once. V and J are TRBV6-1 and TRBJ2-7, with D hard to call. The V and J ends lost 3 bases and 4 bases respectively, with 4 bases between them. The CDR3 consists of 11 residues. Per germline, CDR1 MNHNS and CDR2 SASEGT. CDR3 protein: CASSDQYEQYF. The CDR3 nucleotides read TGTGCCAGCAGTGACCAGTACGAGCAGTACTTC.

The rearrangement joins TRBV5-5 to TRBJ1-2; D is unresolved. Germline V gives CDR1 SGHKS, CDR2 YYEKEE (reference sequence). V was clipped by 0 bases and J by 1 base, with 7 bases between them. CDR3 length: 14 residues. CDR3 residues: CASSLDGNNYGYTF. The CDR3 nucleotides read TGTGCCAGCAGCTTGGACGGGAATAACTATGGCTACACCTTC.

This rearrangement joins TRBV4-1 to TRBJ2-7, with unresolved D. This CDR3 region has 16 residues. V was clipped by 1 base and J by 3 bases, with 16 bases between them. In germline, CDR1 is MGHRA, CDR2 YSYEKL. DNA for the CDR3: TGCGCCAGCAGCCAAGGCCCCTTTCACTCCAACTACGAGCAGTACGTC. Protein: CASSQGPFHSNYEQYV.

The chain couples TRBV5-1 to TRBJ2-2; the match to TRBD1 covers 10 bases. Germline lookup yields CDR1 SGHRS and CDR2 YFSETQ. The length of the CDR3 is 16 residues. Trimming at V came to 6 bases and at J to 6 bases, leaving 11 bases not matched to a gene. DNA for the CDR3: TGCGCCAGCACCTGGACCGGGACAGGGGTCGCCGGGGAGCTGTTTTTT. This translates into CASTWTGTGVAGELFF.

The rearrangement links TRBV2 to TRBJ1-5, with D possibly matching TRBD1 (5 bases). V lost 8 bases to trimming and J lost 4 bases, with 12 bases between them. CDR1 is SNHLY and CDR2 is FYNNEI in the germline V gene. This CDR3 is 13 amino acids long. The CDR3 protein is CASGLGANQPQHF. The CDR3 DNA is TGTGCCAGCGGTTTAGGGGCAAATCAGCCCCAGCATTTT.

CDR3 sequence reads: CASSQRPVTDTQYF. The CDR3 DNA reads as TGTGCCAGCAGCCAGCGTCCGGTCACAGATACGCAGTATTTT. This chain connects TRBV5-5 to TRBJ2-3, with D unclear. The CDR3 covers 14 residues. Trimming shortened V by 4 bases and J by 2 bases, and 11 bases separated the two germline ends. Per the germline V gene, CDR1 is SGHKS and CDR2 is YYEKEE (reference sequence).

The chain carries TRBV9 and TRBJ1-1; 9 nucleotides line up with TRBD1. CDR1 SGDLS and CDR2 YYNGEE come from the germline V gene. The CDR3 length is 16 residues. Trimming at V came to 3 bases and at J to 6 bases, leaving 12 bases not matched to a gene. The CDR3 sequence: CASSATPQGAKAEAFF. The CDR3 DNA sequence: TGTGCCAGCAGCGCTACCCCACAGGGGGCTAAAGCTGAAGCTTTCTTT.

The rearrangement links TRBV12-3 or TRBV12-4 to TRBJ2-7; 14 bases map to TRBD2. V shed 3 bases, J shed 2 bases, and the junction held 15 bases outside the gene matches. This CDR3 contains 20 residues. The CDR3 sequence is CASSFGPSIGTSGSPYEQYF. For the CDR3, the DNA is TGTGCCAGCAGTTTCGGACCGAGCATTGGGACTAGCGGGAGCCCCTACGAGCAGTACTTC.

The chain joins TRBV19 to TRBJ1-5; D gene uncertain. Germline V gives CDR1 LNHDA, CDR2 SQIVND (reference sequence). This CDR3 comprises 14 residues. Deletions cut 6 bases from V and 3 bases from J, with 12 bases between. CDR3 sequence (DNA): TGTGCCAGTAGCCCCACATTCACCAATCAGCCCCAGCATTTT. Translation gives CASSPTFTNQPQHF.

The chain combines TRBV11-1 with TRBJ1-4; D is possibly TRBD1 (6 bases). V lost 5 bases, J lost 0 bases, and 19 bases lay in between. The CDR3 loop spans 18 amino acids. From germline, CDR1 is SGHAT and CDR2 FQDESV (reference sequence). CDR3: CASSEKTGFGSTNEKLFF. The CDR3 DNA is TGTGCCAGCAGCGAAAAGACAGGCTTCGGCTCAACTAATGAAAAACTGTTTTTT.

The genes are TRBV25-1 and TRBJ2-5; no clear D gene. CDR3 length: 13 amino acids. Germline CDR1 reads MGHDK; CDR2 reads SYGVNS. Trimming took off 2 bases at V and 1 base at J, with 5 bases between the two ends. CDR3 in amino acids: CASSEPPQETQYF. In DNA, the CDR3 is TGTGCCAGCAGTGAACCTCCCCAAGAGACCCAGTACTTC. Combining the CDR3 with reference TRBV25-1 and TRBJ2-5 gives the whole variable domain EADIYQTPRYLVIGTGKKITLECSQTMGHDKMYWYQQDPGMELHLIHYSYGVNSTEKGDLSSESTVSRIRTEHFPLTLESARPSHTSQYLCASSEPPQETQYFGPGTRLLVL.

This chain uses TRBV20-1 with TRBJ2-7; 12 bases align to TRBD2. This CDR3 is built from 15 residues. After removal of 2 bases from V and 5 bases from J, the junction contained 7 bases not matched to a gene. Germline V lookup: CDR1 DFQATT, CDR2 SNEGSKA (reference sequence). The CDR3 sequence: CSARPTSGRKDEQYF. The CDR3 DNA is TGCAGTGCTAGACCGACTAGCGGGAGAAAAGACGAGCAGTACTTC.

The chain couples TRBV7-3 to TRBJ2-1; 10 bases align to TRBD2. There are 18 residues in the CDR3. Germline V gene sequence: CDR1 SGHTA, CDR2 FQGTGA. The V and J ends lost 5 bases and 5 bases, in that order; junction bases with no gene match: 15. Here the CDR3 DNA reads TGTGCCAGCAGCACTCAGGGAAGTGTAGCGGGAGGTGACAATGAGCAGTTCTTC. Translation: CASSTQGSVAGGDNEQFF.

Only a few counts were recorded for this clonotype. This rearrangement joins TRBV16 to TRBJ2-1; TRBD1 matches at 12 bases. This CDR3 contains 16 residues. Germline CDR1 KGHSY, CDR2 FQNENV. Unmatched junction bases numbered 8, after V lost 2 bases and J lost 9 bases. DNA for the CDR3: TGTGCCAGCAGCCAAAGGGCGGGACAGGGGGCAAGTGAGCAGTTCTTC. Its protein is CASSQRAGQGASEQFF. Full variable domain (missing parts from reference TRBV16 and TRBJ2-1): GEEVAQTPKHLVRGEGQKAKLYCAPIKGHSYVFWYQQVLKNEFKFLISFQNENVFDETGMPKERFSAKCLPNSPCSLEIQATKLEDSAVYFCASSQRAGQGASEQFFGPGTRLTVL.

This chain uses TRBV6-2 or TRBV6-3 with TRBJ1-1; D perhaps matches TRBD1 (6 bases). Germline V gene sequence: CDR1 MNHEY, CDR2 SVGEGT. This CDR3 is built from 14 residues. V lost 7 bases to trimming and J lost 1 base, with 13 bases between them. The CDR3 protein is CASNVGTPNTEAFF. In nucleotides, the CDR3 is TGTGCCAGCAACGTTGGGACACCGAACACTGAAGCTTTCTTT.

The V gene is TRBV10-3, the J gene TRBJ2-1, with D possibly being TRBD2 (6 bases). The CDR3 runs to 14 residues. Germline loops: CDR1 ENHRY, CDR2 SYGVKD. Between the trimmed V and J ends, which lost 6 bases and 8 bases, there was a span of 17 bases. CDR3 DNA: TGTGCCATCAGCAGGGACTCGAACGGGGATGAGCAGTTCTTC. Protein: CAISRDSNGDEQFF.

A single count supports this clonotype. This CDR3 fails to terminate in the conserved phenylalanine or tryptophan, so it likely reflects a read error. The CDR3 bases are TGTGCCAGCTCACCACCGCGGGCGGGGCCTAGCACAGATACGCAGTATCTT. Residues: CASSPPRAGPSTDTQYL. The chain combines TRBV18 with TRBJ2-3, with D perhaps matching TRBD2 (6 bases). CDR3 size: 17 residues. V lost 0 bases, J lost 0 bases, and 13 bases lay in between. Per the germline V gene, CDR1 is KGHSH and CDR2 is LQKENI.

Ten or more counts support this clonotype. The chain uses TRBV12-3 or TRBV12-4 and TRBJ2-7, with a weak D call TRBD1 (7 bases). Trimming cost V 6 bases and J 6 bases, with 24 bases left between them. The CDR3 is 16 residues long. CDR3 DNA: TGTGCCAGCAGGCTGACAGGGACCGGAGGGTTAAGCGAGCAGTACTTC. Residues: CASRLTGTGGLSEQYF.

The chain employs TRBV2 and TRBJ2-2, with 8 nucleotides matching TRBD2. The CDR3 runs 15 residues. V lost 1 base, J lost 5 bases, and 3 bases stayed unmatched. CDR1 and CDR2 (germline): SNHLY, FYNNEI. DNA for the CDR3: TGTGCCAGCAGTGAAGAGGGGACTAGTACCGGGGAGCTGTTTTTT. Translation gives CASSEEGTSTGELFF.

V is TRBV7-7 and J is TRBJ2-1; the D gene is possibly TRBD2 (6 bases). V was trimmed by 5 bases and J by 6 bases, leaving 23 bases between them. CDR1 is SSHAT and CDR2 is FNYEAQ in the germline V gene (reference sequence). The CDR3 contains 17 residues. CDR3 in amino acids: CASSPRLVLAAPNEQFF. The CDR3 bases are TGTGCCAGCAGCCCCCGACTTGTACTAGCAGCACCCAATGAGCAGTTCTTC.

This sequence joins TRBV20-1 and TRBJ1-6, with TRBD1 as a possible D gene (6 bases). This CDR3 contains 16 residues. Germline V gene sequence: CDR1 DFQATT, CDR2 SNEGSKA (reference sequence). Trimming took 3 bases from V and 10 from J, leaving 22 bases between them. In DNA, the CDR3 is TGCAGTGCTAGTACCCAGGGGAGCGCCCTTGGGTCACCCCTCCACTTT. It is translated as CSASTQGSALGSPLHF.

This clonotype was detected a few times. This chain links TRBV24-1 with TRBJ2-1; D is unresolved. This CDR3 is built from 11 residues. Germline loops: CDR1 KGHDR, CDR2 SFDVKD. Trimming cost V 5 bases and J 10 bases, with 8 bases left between them. The DNA for the CDR3 is TGTGCCACCAGTGGAGACCGGGAGCAGTTCTTC. It is translated as CATSGDREQFF.